Listed below are T cell receptor beta chains from one sample, sequenced in a study of regulatory T cells in long-lasting Graves disease. TCRdb fed the multiplex PCR reads into MiXCR, producing one record per CDR3 protein. Of about 460,000 distinct CDR3 sequences listed, around a fifth are singletons. Sequenced here: peripheral blood mononuclear cells (PBMCs), sampled when the disease was refractory, from a patient treated with antithyroid drugs. These receptor sequences come from a female donor with Graves disease. The CDR3 runs from the conserved cysteine through the conserved F or W. The D gene is left open where the match is weak.

j_call	v_call	d_call	cdr3_aa
TRBJ2-5	TRBV29-1	TRBD1	CSVVPAGGLETQYF
TRBJ1-5	TRBV30	-	CAWSAQGDSNQPQHF
TRBJ2-7	TRBV7-9	-	CASSHRTQSSYEQYF
TRBJ1-3	TRBV6-1	-	CATAGTYSGNTIYF
TRBJ2-5	TRBV7-3	-	CASSLVGRETQYF
TRBJ2-7	TRBV20-1	TRBD1	CSAISSQGRYEQYF
TRBJ1-1	TRBV6-5	-	CASSSRRQAGEAFF
TRBJ2-7	TRBV6-4	TRBD1	CASRDRGEFDRGNYEQYF
TRBJ1-1	TRBV12-5	-	CASGSGAAAFF
TRBJ2-2	TRBV7-2	-	CASSIRDPNTGELFF